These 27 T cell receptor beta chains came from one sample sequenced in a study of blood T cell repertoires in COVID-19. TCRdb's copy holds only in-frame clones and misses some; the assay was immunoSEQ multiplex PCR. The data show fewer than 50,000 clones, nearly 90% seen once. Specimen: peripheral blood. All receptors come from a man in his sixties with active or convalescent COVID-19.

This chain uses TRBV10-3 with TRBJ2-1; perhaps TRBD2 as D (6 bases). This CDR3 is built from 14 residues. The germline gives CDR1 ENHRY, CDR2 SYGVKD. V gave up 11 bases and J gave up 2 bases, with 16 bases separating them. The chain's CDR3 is CASWGDGPYNEQFF. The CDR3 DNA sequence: TGTGCCTCCTGGGGGGACGGTCCCTACAATGAGCAGTTCTTC.

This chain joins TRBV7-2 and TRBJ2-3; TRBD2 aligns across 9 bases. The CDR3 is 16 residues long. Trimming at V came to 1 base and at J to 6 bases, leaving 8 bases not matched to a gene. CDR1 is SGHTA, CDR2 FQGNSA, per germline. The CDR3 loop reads CASSLGPWRGGDTQYF. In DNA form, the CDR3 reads TGTGCCAGCAGCTTAGGGCCCTGGCGGGGGGGGGATACGCAGTATTTT.

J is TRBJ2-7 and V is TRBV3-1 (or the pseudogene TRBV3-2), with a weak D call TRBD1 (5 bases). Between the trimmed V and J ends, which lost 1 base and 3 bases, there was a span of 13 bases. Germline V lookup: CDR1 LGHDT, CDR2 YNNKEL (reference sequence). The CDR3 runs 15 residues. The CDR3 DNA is TGTGCCAGCAGCCAAGCGACAGCGAATTACTACGAGCAGTACTTC. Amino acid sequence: CASSQATANYYEQYF.

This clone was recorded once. The CDR3 reads CASSFASGKGDTQYF. In nucleotides, the CDR3 is TGTGCCAGCAGCTTTGCTAGCGGGAAGGGAGATACGCAGTATTTT. The J gene is TRBJ2-3, the V gene TRBV7-3; TRBD2 aligns across 9 bases. The CDR3 spans 15 residues. V shed 3 bases and J 5 bases; nucleotides not matched to a gene: 6. Germline V CDR1 and CDR2: SGHTA, FQGTGA.

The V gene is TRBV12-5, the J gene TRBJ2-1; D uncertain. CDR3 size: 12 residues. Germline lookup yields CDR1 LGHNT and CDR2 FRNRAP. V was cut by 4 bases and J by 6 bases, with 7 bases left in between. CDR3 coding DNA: TGTGCTAGTGGTTCCCCACTCAATGAGCAGTTCTTC. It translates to CASGSPLNEQFF.

CDR3 nucleotide sequence: TGCGCCAGCAGCGGGGGACAGGGGGATTGGGACACTGAAGCTTTCTTT. As protein: CASSGGQGDWDTEAFF. The V call is TRBV5-1, the J call TRBJ1-1, with 11 bases fitting TRBD1. CDR3 size: 16 residues. V lost 4 bases, J lost 3 bases, and 8 bases stayed unmatched. The germline gives CDR1 SGHRS, CDR2 YFSETQ.

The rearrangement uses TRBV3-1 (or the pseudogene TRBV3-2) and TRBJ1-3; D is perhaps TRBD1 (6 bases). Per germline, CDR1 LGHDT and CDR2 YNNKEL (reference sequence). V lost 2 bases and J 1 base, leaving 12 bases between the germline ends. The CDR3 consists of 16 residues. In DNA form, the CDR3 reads TGTGCCAGCAGCCAATTCGACAGGCCTTCTGGAAACACCATATATTTT. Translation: CASSQFDRPSGNTIYF.

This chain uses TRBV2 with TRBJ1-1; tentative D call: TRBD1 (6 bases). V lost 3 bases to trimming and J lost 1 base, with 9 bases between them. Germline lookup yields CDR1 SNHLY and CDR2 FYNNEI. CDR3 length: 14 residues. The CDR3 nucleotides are TGTGCCAGCAGTGACCAGGGGCCGAACACTGAAGCTTTCTTT. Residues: CASSDQGPNTEAFF.

In DNA, the CDR3 is TGTGCCAGCAGCCCCTCCGGGGGGGGCGGAGATACGCAGTATTTT. Translation gives CASSPSGGGGDTQYF. The gene calls are TRBV7-2 and TRBJ2-3, with 8 bases aligning to TRBD2. The germline CDR1 and CDR2 sequences are SGHTA and FQGNSA. With 5 bases clipped from V and 5 bases from J, the junction kept 9 bases outside the gene matches. The CDR3 covers 15 residues.

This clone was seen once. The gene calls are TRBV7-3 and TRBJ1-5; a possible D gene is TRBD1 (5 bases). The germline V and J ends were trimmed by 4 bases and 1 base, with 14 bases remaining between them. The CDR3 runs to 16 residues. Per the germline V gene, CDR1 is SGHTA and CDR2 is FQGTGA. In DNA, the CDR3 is TGTGCCAGCAGCTCGATAGGGGCACAAAGCAATCAGCCCCAGCATTTT. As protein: CASSSIGAQSNQPQHF.

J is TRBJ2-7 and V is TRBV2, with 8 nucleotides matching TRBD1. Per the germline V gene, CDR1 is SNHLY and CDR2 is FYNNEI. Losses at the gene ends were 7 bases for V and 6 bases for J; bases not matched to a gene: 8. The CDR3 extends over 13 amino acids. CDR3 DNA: TGTGCCAGCAACAAACAACAGGGGGGCGAGCAGTACTTC. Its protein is CASNKQQGGEQYF. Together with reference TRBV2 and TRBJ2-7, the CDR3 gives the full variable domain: EPEVTQTPSHQVTQMGQEVILRCVPISNHLYFYWYRQILGQKVEFLVSFYNNEISEKSEIFDDQFSVERPDGSNFTLKIRSTKLEDSAMYFCASNKQQGGEQYFGPGTRLTVT.

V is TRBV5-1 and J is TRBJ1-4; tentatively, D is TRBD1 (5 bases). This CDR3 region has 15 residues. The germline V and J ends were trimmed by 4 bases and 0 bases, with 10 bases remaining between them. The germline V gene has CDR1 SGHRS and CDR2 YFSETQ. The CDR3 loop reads CASSQWGATNEKLFF. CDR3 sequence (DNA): TGCGCCAGCAGCCAATGGGGGGCAACTAATGAAAAACTGTTTTTT.

This CDR3 reads CASRTSGRYDTGELFF. CDR3 coding DNA: TGTGCCAGCAGGACTAGCGGGAGGTATGACACCGGGGAGCTGTTTTTT. The chain carries TRBV7-9 and TRBJ2-2; 13 positions match TRBD2. Per the germline V gene, CDR1 is SEHNR and CDR2 is FQNEAQ (reference sequence). V lost 6 bases, J lost 3 bases, and 4 bases stayed unmatched. The CDR3 spans 16 residues.

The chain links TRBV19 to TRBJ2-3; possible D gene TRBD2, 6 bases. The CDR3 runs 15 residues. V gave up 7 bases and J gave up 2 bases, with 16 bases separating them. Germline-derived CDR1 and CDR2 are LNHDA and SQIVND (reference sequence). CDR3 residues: CASTETWEATDTQYF. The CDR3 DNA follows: TGTGCCAGTACCGAGACTTGGGAGGCCACAGATACGCAGTATTTT. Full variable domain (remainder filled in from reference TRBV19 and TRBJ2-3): DGGITQSPKYLFRKEGQNVTLSCEQNLNHDAMYWYRQDPGQGLRLIYYSQIVNDFQKGDIAEGYSVSREKKESFPLTVTSAQKNPTAFYLCASTETWEATDTQYFGPGTRLTVL.

CDR3 nucleotide sequence: TGTGCCAGCAGACTAGCGGGAGAGGGAGTGGACACCGGGGAGCTGTTTTTT. It specifies CASRLAGEGVDTGELFF. The chain couples TRBV7-3 to TRBJ2-2, with 11 bases matching TRBD2. With 6 bases clipped from V and 3 bases from J, the junction kept 9 bases outside the gene matches. Germline-derived CDR1 and CDR2 are SGHTA and FQGTGA. The CDR3 contains 17 residues.

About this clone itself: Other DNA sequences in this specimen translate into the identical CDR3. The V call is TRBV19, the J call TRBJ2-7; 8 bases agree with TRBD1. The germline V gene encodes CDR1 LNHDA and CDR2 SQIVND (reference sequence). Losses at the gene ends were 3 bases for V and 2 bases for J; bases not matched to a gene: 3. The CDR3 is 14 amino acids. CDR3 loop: CASSIGTGTYEQYF. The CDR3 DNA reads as TGTGCCAGTAGTATCGGGACAGGTACCTACGAGCAGTACTTC.

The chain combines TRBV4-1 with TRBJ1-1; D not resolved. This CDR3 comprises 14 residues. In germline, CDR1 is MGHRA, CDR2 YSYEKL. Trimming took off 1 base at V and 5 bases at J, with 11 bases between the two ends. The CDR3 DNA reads TGCGCCAGCAGCCAAGCCTCGGGGAGGACTGAAGCTTTCTTT. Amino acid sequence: CASSQASGRTEAFF.

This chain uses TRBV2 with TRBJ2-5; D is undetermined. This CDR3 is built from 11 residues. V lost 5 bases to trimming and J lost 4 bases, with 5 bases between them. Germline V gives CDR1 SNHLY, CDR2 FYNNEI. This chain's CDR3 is CASSPRETQYF. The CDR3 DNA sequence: TGTGCCAGCAGTCCGAGAGAGACCCAGTACTTC.

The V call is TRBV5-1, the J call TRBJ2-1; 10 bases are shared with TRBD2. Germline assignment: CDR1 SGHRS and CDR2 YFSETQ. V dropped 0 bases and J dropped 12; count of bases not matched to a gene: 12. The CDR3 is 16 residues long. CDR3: CASSLGAGGGSSGQFF. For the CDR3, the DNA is TGCGCCAGCAGCTTGGGAGCGGGAGGGGGCAGTTCGGGGCAGTTCTTC.

CDR3 in DNA: TGTGCCAGCAGTTCGGGACAGAAAAATTCACCCCTCCACTTT. Protein: CASSSGQKNSPLHF. This rearrangement joins TRBV6-2 or TRBV6-3 to TRBJ1-6; 7 positions match TRBD1. Per germline, CDR1 MNHEY and CDR2 SVGEGT. The CDR3 is 14 residues long. The junction had 4 bases not matched to a gene; V was cut back by 4 bases and J by 7 bases.

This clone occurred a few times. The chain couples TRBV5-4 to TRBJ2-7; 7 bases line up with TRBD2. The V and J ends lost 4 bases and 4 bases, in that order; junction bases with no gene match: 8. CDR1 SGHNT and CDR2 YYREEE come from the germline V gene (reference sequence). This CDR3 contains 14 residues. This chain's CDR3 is CASSLPGGSYEQYF. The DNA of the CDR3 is TGTGCCAGCAGCCTGCCGGGGGGAAGTTACGAGCAGTACTTC.

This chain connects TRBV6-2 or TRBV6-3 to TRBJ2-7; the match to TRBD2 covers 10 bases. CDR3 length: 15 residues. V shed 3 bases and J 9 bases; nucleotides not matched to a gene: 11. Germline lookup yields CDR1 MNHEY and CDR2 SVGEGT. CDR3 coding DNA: TGTGCCAGCAGTTATCCATCTAGCGGGAGCCCTCGGCAGTACTTC. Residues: CASSYPSSGSPRQYF.

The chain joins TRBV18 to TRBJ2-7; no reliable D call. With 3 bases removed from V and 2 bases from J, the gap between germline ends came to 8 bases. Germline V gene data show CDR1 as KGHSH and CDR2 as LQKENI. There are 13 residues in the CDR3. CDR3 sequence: CASSPVETYEQYF. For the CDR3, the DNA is TGTGCCAGCTCACCGGTGGAGACCTACGAGCAGTACTTC.

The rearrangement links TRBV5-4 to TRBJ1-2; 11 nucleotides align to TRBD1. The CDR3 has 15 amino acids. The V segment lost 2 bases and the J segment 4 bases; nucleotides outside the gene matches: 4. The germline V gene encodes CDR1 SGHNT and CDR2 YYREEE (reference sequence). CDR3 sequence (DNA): TGTGCCAGCAGCTTCGGGACAGGGGGATCCTATGGCTACACCTTC. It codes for CASSFGTGGSYGYTF. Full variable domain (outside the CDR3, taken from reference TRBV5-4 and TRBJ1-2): ETGVTQSPTHLIKTRGQQVTLRCSSQSGHNTVSWYQQALGQGPQFIFQYYREEENGRGNFPPRFSGLQFPNYSSELNVNALELDDSALYLCASSFGTGGSYGYTFGSGTRLTVV.

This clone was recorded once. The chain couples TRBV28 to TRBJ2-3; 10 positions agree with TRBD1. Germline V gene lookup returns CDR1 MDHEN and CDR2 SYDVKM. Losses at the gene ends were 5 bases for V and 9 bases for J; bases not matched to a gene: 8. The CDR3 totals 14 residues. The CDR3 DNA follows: TGTGCCAGCAGTCGAACCGGGACAGGGGACACGCAGTATTTT. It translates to CASSRTGTGDTQYF.

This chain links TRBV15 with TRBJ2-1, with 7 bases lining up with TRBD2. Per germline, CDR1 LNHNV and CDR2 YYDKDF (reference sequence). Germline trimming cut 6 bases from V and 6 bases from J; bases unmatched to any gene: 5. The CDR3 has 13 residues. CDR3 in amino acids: CATRGGLRNEQFF. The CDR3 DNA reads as TGTGCCACCAGGGGGGGACTACGCAATGAGCAGTTCTTC.

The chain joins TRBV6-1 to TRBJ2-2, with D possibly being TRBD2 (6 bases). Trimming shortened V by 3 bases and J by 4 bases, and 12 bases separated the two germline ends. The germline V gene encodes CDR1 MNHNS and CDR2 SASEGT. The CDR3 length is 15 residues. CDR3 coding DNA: TGTGCCAGCAGTGATCGCGGGATCGGCACCGGGGAGCTGTTTTTT. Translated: CASSDRGIGTGELFF.